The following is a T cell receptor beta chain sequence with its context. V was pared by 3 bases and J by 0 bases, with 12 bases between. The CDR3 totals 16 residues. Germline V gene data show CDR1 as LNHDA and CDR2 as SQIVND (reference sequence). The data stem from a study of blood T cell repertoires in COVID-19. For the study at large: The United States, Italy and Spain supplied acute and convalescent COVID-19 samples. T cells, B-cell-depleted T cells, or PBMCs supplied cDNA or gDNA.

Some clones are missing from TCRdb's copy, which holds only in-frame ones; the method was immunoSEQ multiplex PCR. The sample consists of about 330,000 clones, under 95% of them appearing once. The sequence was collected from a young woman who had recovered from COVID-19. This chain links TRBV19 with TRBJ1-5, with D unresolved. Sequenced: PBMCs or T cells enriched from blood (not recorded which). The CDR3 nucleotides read TGTGCCAGTAGTATCGGCCCCTCGGGTAGCAATCAGCCCCAGCATTTT. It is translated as CASSIGPSGSNQPQHF.